This is a list of T cell receptor beta chains from one sample in a study of cytomegalovirus exposure and HLA in healthy donors. Assay: immunoSEQ multiplex PCR; the TCRdb copy retains only in-frame clones and omits some. This table holds about 140,000 clones, 70% to 80% found once. Sequenced input: PBMCs. These receptors were taken from a female donor in good health and CMV-seronegative. The CDR3 runs from the conserved cysteine through the conserved F or W. D genes are given only for firm matches. Clone sizes are given selectively: once, few, many, or a class where the clone is expanded.

len	v_gene	j_gene	d_gene	abundance	CDR3nt	CDR3aa
19	TRBV28	TRBJ2-3	TRBD2	.	TGTGCCAGCAGTCTCTCCCCCAGGTCTTGGCGGGGGGGCACAGATACGCAGTATTTT	CASSLSPRSWRGGTDTQYF
14	TRBV7-2	TRBJ1-2	TRBD1	.	TGTGCCAGCAGCCAACAGGGGGGCGGGTATGGCTACACCTTC	CASSQQGGGYGYTF
14	TRBV7-3	TRBJ2-2	.	.	TGTGCCAGCAGCTTAACCGTGAACACCGGGGAGCTGTTTTTT	CASSLTVNTGELFF
15	TRBV12-5	TRBJ2-5	TRBD2	.	TGTGCTAGTGGTTTGTCGTCTAGCGGGAGAGAGACCCAGTACTTC	CASGLSSSGRETQYF
12	TRBV5-6	TRBJ2-7	.	.	TGTGCCAGCAACGATGATAGCCACGAGCAGTACTTC	CASNDDSHEQYF
17	TRBV27	TRBJ1-6	.	.	TGTGCCAGCAACACGGTCCCCGTACAGGATTATAATTCACCCCTCCACTTT	CASNTVPVQDYNSPLHF
14	TRBV4-3	TRBJ1-1	.	.	TGCGCCAGCAGCCAAGACCACAGCTACACTGAAGCTTTCTTT	CASSQDHSYTEAFF
15	TRBV6-1	TRBJ2-5	.	.	TGTGCCAGCAGTGTTTCCCGGGAGAGGGTGGAGACCCAGTACTTC	CASSVSRERVETQYF
13	TRBV4-3	TRBJ2-7	.	.	TGCGCCAGCAGCCAAGGAGCGTCCTACGAGCAGTACTTC	CASSQGASYEQYF
15	TRBV27	TRBJ2-7	TRBD1	.	TGTGCCAGCAGTTTAAGGACAGGTCACGCCTACGAGCAGTACTTC	CASSLRTGHAYEQYF
16	TRBV5-1	TRBJ2-1	TRBD2	once	TGCGCCAGCAGCGCCCAGACTAGCGGGGACTACAATGAGCAGTTCTTC	CASSAQTSGDYNEQFF
14	TRBV5-1	TRBJ2-5	.	.	TGCGCCAGCAGCTTTTCGGACAGCTGGGAGACCCAGTACTTC	CASSFSDSWETQYF
19	TRBV7-3	TRBJ2-5	TRBD2	once	TGTGCCAGCAGCCCTGGACTAGCGGGGGGCCAATGGACTCAAGAGACCCAGTACTTC	CASSPGLAGGQWTQETQYF
14	TRBV7-9	TRBJ2-1	TRBD2	.	TGTGCCAGCAGCCTCCCGGGGGGGAGGAATGAGCAGTTCTTC	CASSLPGGRNEQFF
15	TRBV4-1	TRBJ2-5	.	.	TGCGCCAGCAGCCAAGACTGGGCGCGTCTTGAGACCCAGTACTTC	CASSQDWARLETQYF
15	TRBV18	TRBJ1-1	.	.	TGTGCCAGCTCACGACAGACAGGTTTCGACACTGAAGCTTTCTTT	CASSRQTGFDTEAFF
14	TRBV10-3	TRBJ2-5	.	.	TGTGCCATCAGTGAGGTTGGGGGGAGAGAGACCCAGTACTTC	CAISEVGGRETQYF
17	TRBV9	TRBJ2-3	.	.	TGTGCCAGCAGGGACCCCCGGTGGCGGGCTAGCACAGATACGCAGTATTTT	CASRDPRWRASTDTQYF
12	TRBV6-6	TRBJ1-4	.	few	TGTGCCAGCAGTTCGACAGGTGAAAAACTGTTTTTT	CASSSTGEKLFF
14	TRBV19	TRBJ2-5	.	once	TGTGCCAGTAGTACACAGGGCATCCAAGAGACCCAGTACTTC	CASSTQGIQETQYF
13	TRBV6-5	TRBJ1-2	.	.	TGTGCCAGCAGTTACTCGAGGAGTGGAGGCTACACCTTC	CASSYSRSGGYTF
15	TRBV4-1	TRBJ2-7	TRBD2	.	TGCGCCAGCAGCCAGCTTAGCGGGAGTAGTTACGAGCAGTACTTC	CASSQLSGSSYEQYF
14	TRBV18	TRBJ1-4	.	few	TGTGCCAGCTCCCCGACAGACCCGAATGAAAAACTGTTTTTT	CASSPTDPNEKLFF
15	TRBV6-5	TRBJ2-7	.	.	TGTGCCAGCAGTTACTCGAGAGACAATCGCCACGAGCAGTACTTC	CASSYSRDNRHEQYF
16	TRBV5-6	TRBJ2-5	TRBD2	.	TGTGCCAGCACCCGGAGGCTAGCGGGGGGAACTAAGACCCAGTACTTC	CASTRRLAGGTKTQYF
13	TRBV6-6	TRBJ2-7	TRBD2	.	TGTGCCACCGGACTAGCGGGGGGCCCCCCGTCTGACTTC	CATGLAGGPPSDF
17	TRBV28	TRBJ2-7	TRBD2	.	TGTGCCAGCAGTCCCACGAGGAGGCGGGGGGGTTTGTACGAGCAGTACTTC	CASSPTRRRGGLYEQYF
11	TRBV28	TRBJ1-2	.	.	TGTGCCAGCAGTTCCTTCACAGGCTACACCTTC	CASSSFTGYTF
12	TRBV2	TRBJ1-1	.	.	TGTGCCAGCAGTGTGAGTGGGCGTGAAGCTTTCTTT	CASSVSGREAFF
14	TRBV27	TRBJ2-7	TRBD1	few	TGTGCCAGCAGTTTGGGACAGGGGGCCCACGAGCAGTACTTC	CASSLGQGAHEQYF
13	TRBV18	TRBJ2-1	.	.	TGTGCCAGCTCACCGATTGATAGCTGGGAGCAGTTCTTC	CASSPIDSWEQFF
14	TRBV11-2	TRBJ1-4	TRBD1	.	TGTGCCAGCAGCGGGGACAGAATTAATGAAAAACTGTTTTTT	CASSGDRINEKLFF
14	TRBV7-9	TRBJ2-5	TRBD1	.	TGTGCCAGCAGCCCGGGACAGTTTCAAGAGACCCAGTACTTC	CASSPGQFQETQYF
15	TRBV7-3	TRBJ1-3	.	.	TGTGCCAGCAGCACAGGCCCAGGGTCTGGAAACACCATATATTTT	CASSTGPGSGNTIYF
11	TRBV2	TRBJ1-4	.	few	TGTGCCAGCAGGGACAGTGGAAAACTGTTTTTT	CASRDSGKLFF
14	TRBV28	TRBJ1-5	TRBD1	.	TGTGCCAGCAGCACCGGGACAGGGGTTCAGCCCCAGCATTTT	CASSTGTGVQPQHF
16	TRBV5-1	TRBJ2-3	TRBD2	few	TGCGCCAGCAGCTTGGGGGGGACTAGCGGCACAGATACGCAGTATTTT	CASSLGGTSGTDTQYF
18	TRBV7-6	TRBJ2-2	TRBD2	once	TGTGCCAGCAGCTCGGGACTAGCGGGAGGGCCGGGCACCGGGGAGCTGTTTTTT	CASSSGLAGGPGTGELFF
13	TRBV5-1	TRBJ1-4	.	.	TGCGCCAGCAGCACAGGACGTCATGAAAAACTGTTTTTT	CASSTGRHEKLFF
13	TRBV5-4	TRBJ2-3	.	.	TGTGCCAGCAGTCTACAGGGCACAGATACGCAGTATTTT	CASSLQGTDTQYF
16	TRBV4-3	TRBJ1-3	.	.	TGCGCCAGCAGCCAAGAAAGGGGCGCGGGGGGAAACACCATATATTTT	CASSQERGAGGNTIYF
13	TRBV29-1	TRBJ1-4	.	.	TGCAGCGTTAGACAGCCCGAGAATGAAAAACTGTTTTTT	CSVRQPENEKLFF
15	TRBV15	TRBJ2-3	TRBD1	.	TGTGCCACCAGCAGCCGGGACAGGTTTACAGATACGCAGTATTTT	CATSSRDRFTDTQYF
13	TRBV5-1	TRBJ1-1	.	.	TGCGCCAGCAGCTTGGCCCTCGGGACTGAAGCTTTCTTT	CASSLALGTEAFF
14	TRBV2	TRBJ2-3	.	.	TGTGCCAGCACCCCCTCGGAGCAATCAGATACGCAGTATTTT	CASTPSEQSDTQYF
15	TRBV15	TRBJ2-7	.	once	TGTGCCACCAGCAGAGATTGGGACTCTTTCTACGAGCAGTACTTC	CATSRDWDSFYEQYF
15	TRBV5-5	TRBJ2-2	TRBD2	.	TGTGCCAGCAGCCTACTAGCGGGGAACACCGGGGAGCTGTTTTTT	CASSLLAGNTGELFF
15	TRBV7-2	TRBJ2-7	TRBD2	.	TGTGCCAGCAGGCCTACTAGCGGGACCTCCTACGAGCAGTACTTC	CASRPTSGTSYEQYF
16	TRBV18	TRBJ1-5	TRBD1	.	TGTGCCAGCTCACCACAGGGGACAGGGGGCAATCAGCCCCAGCATTTT	CASSPQGTGGNQPQHF
14	TRBV6-5	TRBJ1-1	.	.	TGTGCCAGCAGCCCCTGGAGGATAAGCACTGAAGCTTTCTTT	CASSPWRISTEAFF
12	TRBV27	TRBJ2-7	.	.	TGTGCCAGCAGGTCGGGGATCTACGAGCAGTACTTC	CASRSGIYEQYF
15	TRBV11-3	TRBJ1-4	TRBD1	.	TGTGCCAGCAGCCGACAGGGCGGGGAGAATGAAAAACTGTTTTTT	CASSRQGGENEKLFF
14	TRBV9	TRBJ1-5	.	.	TGTGCCAGCAGCGTAGGGCAGGAGGCTCAGCCCCAGCATTTT	CASSVGQEAQPQHF